Shown below are 10 T cell receptor beta chains from a single sample sequenced in a study of T cell responses to AZD1222 COVID-19 vaccine. Produced via immunoSEQ multiplex PCR; TCRdb's table is partial and in-frame only. The data show 55,000 to 80,000 clones, approximately 80% seen once. The source material was peripheral blood, sampled on day 0 of AZD1222 vaccination. All receptors derive from an adult in good health.

The CDR3: CASSVSGPPFSYNEQFF. The CDR3 DNA sequence: TGTGCCAGCTCAGTTAGCGGGCCTCCGTTCTCCTACAATGAGCAGTTCTTC. This chain joins TRBV18 and TRBJ2-1; 7 bases align to TRBD2. Germline V lookup: CDR1 KGHSH, CDR2 LQKENI. Germline trimming cut 5 bases from V and 0 bases from J; bases unmatched to any gene: 10. The CDR3 spans 17 residues. The whole variable domain, remainder taken from reference TRBV18 and TRBJ2-1, is NAGVMQNPRHLVRRRGQEARLRCSPMKGHSHVYWYRQLPEEGLKFMVYLQKENIIDESGMPKERFSAEFPKEGPSILRIQQVVRGDSAAYFCASSVSGPPFSYNEQFFGPGTRLTVL.

The V and J genes are TRBV4-3 and TRBJ1-4; D perhaps matches TRBD1 (5 bases). CDR3 length: 13 residues. Germline CDR1 is LGHNA and CDR2 is YSLEER. V lost 3 bases to trimming and J lost 5 bases, with 7 bases between them. The CDR3 loop is CASSQTANEKLFF. The CDR3 region has the DNA TGCGCCAGCAGCCAGACAGCGAATGAAAAACTGTTTTTT.

The J gene is TRBJ2-7, the V gene TRBV28; no clear D. CDR3 length: 13 residues. Trimming stripped 6 bases from V and 0 bases from J, with 9 bases between. CDR1 and CDR2 from the germline V gene are MDHEN and SYDVKM. The CDR3 nucleotides read TGTGCCAGCAGGCCCGGGTCCTCCTACGAGCAGTACTTC. Protein sequence: CASRPGSSYEQYF.

This chain links TRBV28 with TRBJ2-7; the D is unclear. The ends were cut back, 5 bases at V and 0 bases at J, with 14 bases in the middle. Germline V CDR1 and CDR2: MDHEN, SYDVKM. The CDR3 covers 15 residues. CDR3 DNA: TGTGCCAGCAGTCGGGTGAGGTCAAGCTCCTACGAGCAGTACTTC. This encodes CASSRVRSSSYEQYF.

V usage is TRBV3-1 (or the pseudogene TRBV3-2) and J usage is TRBJ2-1, with 7 bases fitting TRBD1. This CDR3 spans 16 amino acids. Germline V CDR1 and CDR2: LGHDT, YNNKEL (reference sequence). J was trimmed by 8 bases and V by 5 bases; bases with no gene match: 15. CDR3 residues: CASSASEDRRLYEQFF. The CDR3 coding sequence is TGTGCCAGCAGCGCGTCCGAGGACAGGAGACTTTATGAGCAGTTCTTC.

V gene TRBV3-1 (or the pseudogene TRBV3-2) combines with J gene TRBJ1-1; D remains ambiguous. Trimming left V 8 bases short and J 3 bases short, with 10 bases between. Germline V lookup: CDR1 LGHDT, CDR2 YNNKEL (reference sequence). The CDR3 is 12 residues long. The CDR3 region is CASRADYTEAFF. Here the CDR3 DNA reads TGTGCCAGCCGGGCAGACTACACTGAAGCTTTCTTT.

This rearrangement joins TRBV19 to TRBJ1-1, with 7 bases identical to TRBD1. CDR3 length: 18 residues. Germline CDR1 LNHDA, CDR2 SQIVND (reference sequence). After removal of 3 bases from V and 0 bases from J, the junction contained 13 bases not matched to a gene. The CDR3 region has the DNA TGTGCCAGTAGTATCTTGCAGGGGGGAACGCAAATGAACACTGAAGCTTTCTTT. Its protein product is CASSILQGGTQMNTEAFF.

This clone was recorded many times. Here the CDR3 reads CASSVGINNSPLHF. CDR3 nucleotide sequence: TGTGCCAGCAGCGTAGGAATAAATAATTCACCCCTCCACTTT. The V and J genes are TRBV9 and TRBJ1-6; D gene ambiguous. CDR1 is SGDLS and CDR2 is YYNGEE in the germline V gene. This CDR3 has 14 residues. With 0 bases removed from V and 5 bases from J, the gap between germline ends came to 6 bases. Together with reference TRBV9 and TRBJ1-6, the CDR3 gives the full variable domain: DSGVTQTPKHLITATGQRVTLRCSPRSGDLSVYWYQQSLDQGLQFLIQYYNGEERAKGNILERFSAQQFPDLHSELNLSSLELGDSALYFCASSVGINNSPLHFGNGTRLTVT.

This rearrangement joins TRBV28 to TRBJ1-1; D possibly corresponds to TRBD1 (5 bases). The length of the CDR3 is 20 residues. The V end lost 6 bases, the J end lost 0 bases, and 29 bases lay between the germline ends. Germline V CDR1 and CDR2: MDHEN, SYDVKM. CDR3 region: CASSSWGVKGKKGLNTEAFF. In DNA, the CDR3 is TGTGCCAGCAGCTCCTGGGGGGTTAAGGGCAAAAAGGGGCTGAACACTGAAGCTTTCTTT.

The chain employs TRBV10-3 and TRBJ2-1; D gene ambiguous. The germline CDR1 and CDR2 sequences are ENHRY and SYGVKD. CDR3 length: 14 residues. V was cut by 4 bases and J by 0 bases, with 7 bases left in between. CDR3 sequence: CAISAGGSYNEQFF. DNA for the CDR3: TGTGCCATCAGTGCTGGCGGCTCCTACAATGAGCAGTTCTTC.